A selection of T cell receptor beta chains follows, all from one sample in a study of blood T cell repertoires in COVID-19. This table comes from immunoSEQ multiplex PCR, and its TCRdb copy is limited to in-frame clones, with some not included. The sample yields about 200,000 clones, about 82% seen once. Sequencing was done on a sample of peripheral blood. The receptors originated from a man in his 60s with COVID-19, enrolled during active disease. Each CDR3 is given without its conserved first and last residue. D genes are given only for firm matches.

d_call v_call cdr3_aa
. TRBV5-1 ASRSTRDTEAF
TRBD2 TRBV4-2 ASSQVGVGTSTGELF
. TRBV29-1 SVEEPNTYEQY
TRBD1 TRBV3-1/TRBV3-2 ASSPRTGFGYT
. TRBV5-4 ASSLAGVGELF
TRBD2 TRBV18 ASSLSTSGPETQY
. TRBV5-1 ASSEGEETQY
. TRBV6-1 ASSEAGLGNTIY
TRBD1 TRBV7-2 ASSVGDRSSPLH
. TRBV5-6 ASSPDGSSYNEQF
. TRBV6-1 ASSETANTGELF
. TRBV25-1 ASSEGRPANYNEQF
TRBD1 TRBV5-1 ASSLRGAGTEAF
. TRBV19 ASRVRGATNTEAF
. TRBV11-2 ASSFGGPKDTQY
TRBD1 TRBV28 ASSSPLTGVAF
. TRBV11-3 ASSLDRGNTGELF
. TRBV19 ASTQGGAGGYT
TRBD2 TRBV27 ASSPRTSGRGIDTQY
. TRBV14 ASSRREVTEAF
. TRBV13 ASRSRTAMNTEAF
TRBD2 TRBV7-9 AIPDGEGPTGELF
. TRBV3-1/TRBV3-2 ASSRPTGLGYGYT
TRBD1 TRBV5-1 ASSFLPGTGVQETQY
. TRBV7-9 ASSSTGLNTEAF
. TRBV3-1/TRBV3-2 ASSQRGTTTNYGYT
. TRBV2 ASSEGQILYGYT
. TRBV7-6 ASSLARGGTGEAF